This T cell receptor beta chain was recorded in a study of blood T cells in healthy people across ages. Together with a sample-barcoded 5' primer, a J-beta primer mix was included in a second PCR lasting about 6 to 11 cycles. TCRdb reanalysed the 5' RACE reads using MiXCR and keeps one entry per CDR3 protein. The sample lists hundreds of thousands of distinct CDR3 sequences, around 32% occurring once. This CDR3 comprises 12 residues. The germline CDR1 and CDR2 sequences are SEHNR and FQNEAQ (reference sequence). Trimming removed 1 base from V and 7 bases from J, with 7 bases in between. General study results and limits: The long-lived group displayed more naive CD4+ cells, plus higher diversity, than the aged donors did.

This clonotype came up once. Its antigen is undetermined. The TCR comes from a woman older than 75 in good health. V and J are TRBV7-9 and TRBJ1-2, with D tentatively TRBD1 (5 bases). Sequencing was performed on blood. The DNA of the CDR3 is TGTGCCAGCAGCTTAGGCGGGGCTGGCTACACCTTC. This codes for CASSLGGAGYTF. Based on the CDR3 plus reference TRBV7-9 and TRBJ1-2, the full variable domain is DTGVSQNPRHKITKRGQNVTFRCDPISEHNRLYWYRQTLGQGPEFLTYFQNEAQLEKSRLLSDRFSAERPKGSFSTLEIQRTEQGDSAMYLCASSLGGAGYTFGSGTRLTVV.